This T cell receptor beta chain was recovered during a study of blood T cell repertoires in COVID-19. On the study more broadly: Some COVID-19 samples were acute and others convalescent; all came from the United States, Italy and Spain. Sources were T cells, B-cell-depleted T cells, or PBMCs; the material itself was cDNA or gDNA.

V trimming: 1 base; J trimming: 9 bases; junction bases outside the gene matches: 3. CDR3 length equals 14 residues. Germline CDR1 and CDR2: SGHAT and FQNNGV. In the original workflow: Nucleated cell number was recorded as an estimate derived from reference gene primer amplification. Only in-frame clones appear in the TCRdb table, and some are missing; sequencing was by immunoSEQ multiplex PCR. From that table come the V and J calls and clone size; the DNA was used to work out D and trimming. Among about 130,000 clones, around 83% were seen once, and the ten largest hold more than 2.5%. This TCR was sampled from a woman of 80 years or more with acute or convalescent COVID-19. This sequence joins TRBV11-2 and TRBJ2-1, with 10 bases lining up with TRBD2. Input material: peripheral blood. The CDR3 loop is CASSLGAGGVEQFF. In DNA form, the CDR3 reads TGTGCCAGCAGCTTAGGAGCGGGGGGGGTTGAGCAGTTCTTC.